This T cell receptor (beta chain) comes out of a study of technical replicates of blood from several donors. Using immunoSEQ multiplex PCR, the repertoire was profiled, and TCRdb retains in-frame clones only, with some absent. This sample yields under 80,000 clones, of which 75% to 95% are seen a single time; about 0.4% belongs to the top ten. Trimming took 5 bases from V and 4 from J, leaving 11 bases between them. This CDR3 spans 13 amino acids. CDR1 and CDR2 (germline): SGHVS, FQNEAQ. The receptor comes from a human donor in good health. Some clones in this sample may be carry-over from other donors' samples. This chain connects TRBV7-8 to TRBJ2-5; no firm D call. Sequenced: T cells isolated from PBMCs. CDR3 nucleotide sequence: TGTGCCAGCAGCGGGCAAAGTGGAGAGACCCAGTACTTC. Translation: CASSGQSGETQYF.